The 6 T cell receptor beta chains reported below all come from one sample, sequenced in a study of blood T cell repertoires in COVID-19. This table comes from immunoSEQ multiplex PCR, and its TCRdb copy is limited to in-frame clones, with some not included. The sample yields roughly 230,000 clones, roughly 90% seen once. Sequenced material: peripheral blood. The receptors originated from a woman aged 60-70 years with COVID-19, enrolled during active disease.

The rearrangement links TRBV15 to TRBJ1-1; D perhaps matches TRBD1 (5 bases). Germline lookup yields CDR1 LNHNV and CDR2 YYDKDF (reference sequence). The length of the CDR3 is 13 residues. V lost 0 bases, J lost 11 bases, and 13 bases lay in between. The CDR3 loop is CATSRDRGYNAFF. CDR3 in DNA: TGTGCCACCAGCAGAGATCGGGGGTACAATGCTTTCTTT.

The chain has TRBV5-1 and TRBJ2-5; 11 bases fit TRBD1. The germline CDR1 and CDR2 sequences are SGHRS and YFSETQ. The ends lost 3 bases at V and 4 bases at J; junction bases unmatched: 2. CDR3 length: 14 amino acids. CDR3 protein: CASSWTGGSETQYF. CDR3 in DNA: TGCGCCAGCAGCTGGACAGGGGGCTCAGAGACCCAGTACTTC.

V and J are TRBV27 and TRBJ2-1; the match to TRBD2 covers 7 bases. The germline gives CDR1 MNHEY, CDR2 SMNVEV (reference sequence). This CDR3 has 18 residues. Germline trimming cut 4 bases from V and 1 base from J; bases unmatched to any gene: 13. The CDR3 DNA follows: TGTGCCAGCAGTTATCTTGTTAGCGGGCCGAATTCCTACAATGAGCAGTTCTTC. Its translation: CASSYLVSGPNSYNEQFF.

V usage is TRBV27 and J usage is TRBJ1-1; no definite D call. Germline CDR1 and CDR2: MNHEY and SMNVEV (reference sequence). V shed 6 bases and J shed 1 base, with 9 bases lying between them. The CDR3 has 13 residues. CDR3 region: CASRGSGNTEAFF. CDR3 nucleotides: TGTGCCAGCAGGGGTTCAGGGAACACTGAAGCTTTCTTT.

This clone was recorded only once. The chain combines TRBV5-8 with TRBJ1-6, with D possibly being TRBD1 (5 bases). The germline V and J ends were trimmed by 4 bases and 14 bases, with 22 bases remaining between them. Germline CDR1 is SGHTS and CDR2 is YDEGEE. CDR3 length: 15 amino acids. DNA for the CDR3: TGTGCCAGCAGCCGCGGAGGGCAGGGTATAAGGACCCTCCACTTT. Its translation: CASSRGGQGIRTLHF.

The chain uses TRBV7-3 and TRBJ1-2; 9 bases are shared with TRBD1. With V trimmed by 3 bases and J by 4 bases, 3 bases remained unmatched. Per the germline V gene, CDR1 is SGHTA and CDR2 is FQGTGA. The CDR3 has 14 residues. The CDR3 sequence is CASSFQGQGYGYTF. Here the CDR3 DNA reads TGTGCCAGCAGCTTTCAGGGACAGGGCTATGGCTACACCTTC.